The 3 T cell receptor beta chains reported below all come from one sample, sequenced in a study of T cells in Graves' hyperthyroidism and ophthalmopathy (dated by TCRdb to the late 2010s). The library was made by multiplex PCR. Instrument used: Illumina HiSeq 2000. Amplification of TCR beta CDR3 regions was carried out from RNA transcripts. The TCR CDR3 was subjected to a first round of RT-PCR using the HTBI primer set and the Qiagen OneStep RT-PCR kit. TCRdb reran the public reads through fastp at Q25 and MiXCR, keeping productive beta chains. One record per CDR3 amino acid sequence lists the most common genes and DNA. Within this sample are more than 550,000 distinct CDR3 sequences, with approximately 19% of them counted one time only. The ten largest clones take up around 15% of the sample. Sample: blood. Receptors were obtained from a woman aged 45-65 years with Graves' hyperthyroidism that later progressed to Graves' ophthalmopathy.

This sequence joins TRBV5-1 and TRBJ1-2; D uncertain. The V end lost 0 bases, the J end lost 8 bases, and 17 bases lay between the germline ends. The CDR3 has 15 amino acids. Looked up from germline, CDR1 is SGHRS and CDR2 is YFSETQ. For the CDR3, the DNA is TGCGCCAGCAGCTTGGAAGTGGGCCTCAGAGGAGGCTACACCTTC. The encoded protein is CASSLEVGLRGGYTF.

The V and J genes are TRBV29-1 and TRBJ1-1; D gene uncertain. Germline-derived CDR1 and CDR2 are SQVTM and ANQGSEA. The CDR3 consists of 11 residues. The germline V and J ends were trimmed by 3 bases and 5 bases, with 7 bases remaining between them. The CDR3 is CSVDPGTEAFF. The DNA of the CDR3 is TGCAGCGTTGATCCGGGAACTGAAGCTTTCTTT.

This clonotype was counted between two and nine times. The chain employs TRBV6-1 and TRBJ1-1; D is uncertain. Germline lookup yields CDR1 MNHNS and CDR2 SASEGT. The V gene lost 2 bases and the J gene lost 7 bases, with 14 bases spanning the gap. The CDR3 extends over 14 amino acids. The CDR3 nucleotides are TGTGCCAGCAGTGAACTCGTTTTGTTTGGTGAAGCTTTCTTT. Its translation is CASSELVLFGEAFF.